The clone carrying this T cell receptor beta chain has ten or more counts. Its antigen is currently unknown. This entry is derived from a study of T cells in Graves' hyperthyroidism and ophthalmopathy. TCR beta CDR3 regions were amplified from RNA. TCR CDR3 underwent first-round RT-PCR with the HTBI primer set. A single record per CDR3 protein comes from TCRdb applying MiXCR to the multiplex PCR reads. In the table there are fewer than 350,000 distinct CDR3 sequences, 13% to 15% of which are singletons. Aged 18 to 65, the patients had hyperthyroidism that was newly diagnosed and had lasted under 2 months. The diagnostic basis comprised clinical symptoms, serum thyroxine and TRAb, thyroid ultrasound and orbital computed tomography. Regarding the study as a whole: Most clonotypes expanded in the thyroid (above 0.001) were also present in blood.

The source material was blood. The receptor was derived from a woman between 45 and 65 years old with Graves' hyperthyroidism that later progressed to Graves' ophthalmopathy.

The CDR3 nucleotides are TGCGCCAGCAGCTACGAAGGGGGGGATACGCAGTATTTT. Its translation: CASSYEGGDTQYF. The chain combines TRBV5-1 with TRBJ2-3; TRBD1 or TRBD2 may be the D gene (6 bases each). The CDR3 contains 13 residues. Germline V gene sequence: CDR1 SGHRS, CDR2 YFSETQ. V was shortened by 3 bases and J by 6 bases, with 11 bases between the two germline ends.